The rows below give T cell receptor beta chains drawn from one sample of a study of cytomegalovirus exposure and HLA in healthy donors. Repertoires were generated with immunoSEQ multiplex PCR, while TCRdb's copy carries only in-frame clones and drops some. The sample comprises about 110,000 clones, around 75% of which are singletons, and 1.3% rests with the top ten. The sample taken for sequencing was PBMCs. These receptors were collected from a middle-aged man in good health and CMV-seronegative. Both conserved end residues are part of each CDR3. The D gene is left open where the match is weak.

TRBV7-8 NA CASSSLEGLLGDEQFF
TRBV5-1 TRBD1 CASSFMFPGQGSDTQYF
TRBV7-6 NA CASTTKLGQLGTEAFF
TRBV28 NA CASSLIGGSYEQYF
TRBV4-2 TRBD2 CASSPGGRGDTQYF
TRBV27 TRBD1 CASSSTGTGWNEQYF
TRBV2 TRBD1 CASRGTGYGNQPQHF
TRBV6-1 NA CASSEFRVSEKLFF
TRBV4-1 TRBD1 CASSQDRGNYGYTF
TRBV6-5 NA CATTRQGTDTQYF
TRBV9 NA CASSVAGIHSTDTQYF
TRBV9 NA CASSSQRGEQYF
TRBV27 NA CASSPEVPKGSYEQYF
TRBV4-3 NA CASSQARSSSYEQYF
TRBV27 TRBD1 CASSSPGQDKNIQYF
TRBV4-3 TRBD1 CASSQDRGRYEQYF
TRBV5-1 TRBD2 CASSSARGSYEQYF
TRBV29-1 TRBD2 CSVTGLAGVFEQYF
TRBV5-4 NA CASSLTRDTQYF
TRBV28 NA CASRGGKLSDTQYF
TRBV29-1 NA CSVLQGKSDGYTF
TRBV19 TRBD2 CASRPGLAAYEQYF
TRBV19 NA CASSLILNTEAFF
TRBV14 TRBD1 CASSRPGQGTYEQYF
TRBV12-5 NA CASGLDRVVGEAFF
TRBV4-1 TRBD1 CASSRSLQGTGELFF
TRBV6-6 TRBD1 CASSHSGTGPYEQYF